This T cell receptor beta chain was recorded in a study of blood T cell repertoires in COVID-19. Germline V gene lookup returns CDR1 GTSNPN and CDR2 SVGIG (reference sequence). The J segment lost 8 bases and the V segment lost 5 bases, leaving 9 bases of the junction unmatched. This CDR3 region has 14 residues. This clone was observed many times. Assay used: immunoSEQ multiplex PCR; TCRdb lists only in-frame clones, some missing. This sample has 80,000 to 90,000 clones, with more than 75% found just once. The genes are TRBV30 and TRBJ1-1, with TRBD1 matching over 12 bases. Sequences were obtained from peripheral blood. The source is a woman in her 70s with acute or convalescent COVID-19. The CDR3 nucleotides read TGTGCCTGGTGGGACAGGGGGCGCGGAGTCGAAGCTTTCTTT. Its translation is CAWWDRGRGVEAFF.